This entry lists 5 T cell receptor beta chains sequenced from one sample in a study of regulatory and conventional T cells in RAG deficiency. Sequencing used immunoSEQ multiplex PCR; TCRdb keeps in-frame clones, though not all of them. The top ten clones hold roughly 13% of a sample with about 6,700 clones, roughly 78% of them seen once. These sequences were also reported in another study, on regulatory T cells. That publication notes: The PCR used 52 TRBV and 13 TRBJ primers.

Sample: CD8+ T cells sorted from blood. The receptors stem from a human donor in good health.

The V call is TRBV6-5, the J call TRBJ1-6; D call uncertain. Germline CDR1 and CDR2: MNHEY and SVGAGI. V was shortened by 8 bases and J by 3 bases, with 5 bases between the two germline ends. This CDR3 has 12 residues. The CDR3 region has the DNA TGTGCCAGCGAGGGCTATAATTCACCCCTCCACTTT. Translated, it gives CASEGYNSPLHF.

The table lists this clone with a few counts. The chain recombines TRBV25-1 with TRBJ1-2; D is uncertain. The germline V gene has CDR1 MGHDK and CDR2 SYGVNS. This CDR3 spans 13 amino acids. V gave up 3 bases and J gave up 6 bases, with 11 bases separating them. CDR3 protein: CASSDGVANGYTF. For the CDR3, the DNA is TGTGCCAGCAGTGACGGCGTGGCGAATGGCTACACCTTC.

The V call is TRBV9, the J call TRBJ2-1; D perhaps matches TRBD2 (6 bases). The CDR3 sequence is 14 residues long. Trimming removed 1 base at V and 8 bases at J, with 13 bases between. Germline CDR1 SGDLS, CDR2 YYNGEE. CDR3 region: CASSVIGGRDEQFF. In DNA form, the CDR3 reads TGTGCCAGCAGCGTAATCGGGGGTCGGGATGAGCAGTTCTTC.

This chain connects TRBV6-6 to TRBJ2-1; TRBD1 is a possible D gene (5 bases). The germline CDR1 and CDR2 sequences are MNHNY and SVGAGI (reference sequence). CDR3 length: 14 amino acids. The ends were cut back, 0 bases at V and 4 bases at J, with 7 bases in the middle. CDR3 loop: CASSYSAGYNEQFF. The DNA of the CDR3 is TGTGCCAGCAGTTACTCAGCAGGGTACAATGAGCAGTTCTTC.

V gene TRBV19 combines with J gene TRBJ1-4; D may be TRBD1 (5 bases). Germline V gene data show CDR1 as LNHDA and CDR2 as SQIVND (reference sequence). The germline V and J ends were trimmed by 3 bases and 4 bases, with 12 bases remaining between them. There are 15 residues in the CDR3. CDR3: CASSIGGSSNEKLFF. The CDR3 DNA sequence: TGTGCCAGTAGTATTGGGGGTTCAAGTAATGAAAAACTGTTTTTT.